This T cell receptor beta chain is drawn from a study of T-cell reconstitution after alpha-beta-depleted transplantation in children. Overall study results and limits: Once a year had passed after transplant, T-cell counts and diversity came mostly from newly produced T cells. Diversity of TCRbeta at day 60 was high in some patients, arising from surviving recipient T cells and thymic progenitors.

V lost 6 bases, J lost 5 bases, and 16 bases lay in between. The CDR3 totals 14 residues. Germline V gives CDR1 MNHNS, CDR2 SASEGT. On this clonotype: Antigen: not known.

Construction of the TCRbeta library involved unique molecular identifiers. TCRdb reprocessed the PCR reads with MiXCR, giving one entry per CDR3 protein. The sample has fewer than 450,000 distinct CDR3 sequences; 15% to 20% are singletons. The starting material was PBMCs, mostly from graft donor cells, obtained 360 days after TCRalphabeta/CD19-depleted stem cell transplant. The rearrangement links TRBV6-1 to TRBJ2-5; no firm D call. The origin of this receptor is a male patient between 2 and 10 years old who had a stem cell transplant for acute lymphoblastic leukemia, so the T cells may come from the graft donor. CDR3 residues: CASRDHGSGETQYF. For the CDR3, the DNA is TGTGCCAGCAGGGATCATGGGTCGGGCGAGACCCAGTACTTC.